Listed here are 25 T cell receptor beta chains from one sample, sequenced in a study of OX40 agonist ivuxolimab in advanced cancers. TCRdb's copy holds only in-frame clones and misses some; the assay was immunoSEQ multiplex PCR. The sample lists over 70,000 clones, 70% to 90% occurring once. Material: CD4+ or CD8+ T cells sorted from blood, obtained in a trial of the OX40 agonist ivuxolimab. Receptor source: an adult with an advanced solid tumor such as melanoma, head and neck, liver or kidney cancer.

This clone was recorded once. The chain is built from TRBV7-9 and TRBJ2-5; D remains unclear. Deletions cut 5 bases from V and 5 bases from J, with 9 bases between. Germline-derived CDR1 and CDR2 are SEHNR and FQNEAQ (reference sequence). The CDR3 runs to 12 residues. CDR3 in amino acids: CASSKDWETQYF. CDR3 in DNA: TGTGCCAGCAGCAAGGATTGGGAGACCCAGTACTTC. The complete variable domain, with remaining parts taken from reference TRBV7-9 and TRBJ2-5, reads DTGVSQNPRHKITKRGQNVTFRCDPISEHNRLYWYRQTLGQGPEFLTYFQNEAQLEKSRLLSDRFSAERPKGSFSTLEIQRTEQGDSAMYLCASSKDWETQYFGPGTRLLVL.

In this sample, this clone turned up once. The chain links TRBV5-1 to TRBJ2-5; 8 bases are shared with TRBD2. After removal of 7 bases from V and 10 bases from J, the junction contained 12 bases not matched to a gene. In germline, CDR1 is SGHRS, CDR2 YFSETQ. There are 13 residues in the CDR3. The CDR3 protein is CASAGGRVRDQYF. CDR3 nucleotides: TGCGCCAGCGCGGGAGGAAGGGTAAGGGACCAGTACTTC.

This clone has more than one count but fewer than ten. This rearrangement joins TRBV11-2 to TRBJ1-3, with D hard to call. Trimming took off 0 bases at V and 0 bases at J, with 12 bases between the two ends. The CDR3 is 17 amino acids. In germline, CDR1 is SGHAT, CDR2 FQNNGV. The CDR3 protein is CASSLDRVGYSGNTIYF. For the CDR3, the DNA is TGTGCCAGCAGCTTAGATAGGGTCGGATACTCTGGAAACACCATATATTTT.

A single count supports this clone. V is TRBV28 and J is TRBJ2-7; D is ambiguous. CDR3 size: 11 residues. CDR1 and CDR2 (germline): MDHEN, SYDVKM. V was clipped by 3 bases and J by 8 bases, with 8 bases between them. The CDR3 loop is CASSFLGQQYF. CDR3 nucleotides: TGTGCCAGCAGTTTCCTCGGGCAGCAGTACTTC. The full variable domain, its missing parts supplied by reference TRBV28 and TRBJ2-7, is DVKVTQSSRYLVKRTGEKVFLECVQDMDHENMFWYRQDPGLGLRLIYFSYDVKMKEKGDIPEGYSVSREKKERFSLILESASTNQTSMYLCASSFLGQQYFGPGTRLTVT.

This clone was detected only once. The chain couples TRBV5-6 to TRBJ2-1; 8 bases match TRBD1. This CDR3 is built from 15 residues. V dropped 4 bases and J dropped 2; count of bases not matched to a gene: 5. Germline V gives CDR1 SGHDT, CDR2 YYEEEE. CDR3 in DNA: TGTGCCAGCAGCCTCGGGACAGGCCCCTACAATGAGCAGTTCTTC. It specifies CASSLGTGPYNEQFF.

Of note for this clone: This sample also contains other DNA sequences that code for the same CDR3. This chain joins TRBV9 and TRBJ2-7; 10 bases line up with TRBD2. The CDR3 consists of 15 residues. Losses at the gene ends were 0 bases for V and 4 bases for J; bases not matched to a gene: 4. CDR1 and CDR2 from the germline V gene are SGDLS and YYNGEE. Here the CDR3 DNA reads TGTGCCAGCAGCGTAGGTAGCGGGAGGTCATACGAGCAGTACTTC. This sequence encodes CASSVGSGRSYEQYF.

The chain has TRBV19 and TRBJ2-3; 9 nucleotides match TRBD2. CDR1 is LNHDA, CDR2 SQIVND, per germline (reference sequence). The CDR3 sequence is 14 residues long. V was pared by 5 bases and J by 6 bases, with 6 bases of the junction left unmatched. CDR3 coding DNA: TGTGCCAGTAGTCCCAGCGGGAGGTTCGATACGCAGTATTTT. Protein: CASSPSGRFDTQYF.

Here the CDR3 reads CASSIAGGNYNEQFF. For the CDR3, the DNA is TGTGCCAGTAGTATAGCGGGCGGAAACTACAATGAGCAGTTCTTC. The chain is built from TRBV19 and TRBJ2-1; D remains ambiguous. The CDR3 is 15 amino acids. Looked up from germline, CDR1 is LNHDA and CDR2 is SQIVND (reference sequence). V was shortened by 1 base and J by 3 bases, with 10 bases between the two germline ends. Supplemented by reference TRBV19 and TRBJ2-1, the full variable domain reads DGGITQSPKYLFRKEGQNVTLSCEQNLNHDAMYWYRQDPGQGLRLIYYSQIVNDFQKGDIAEGYSVSREKKESFPLTVTSAQKNPTAFYLCASSIAGGNYNEQFFGPGTRLTVL.

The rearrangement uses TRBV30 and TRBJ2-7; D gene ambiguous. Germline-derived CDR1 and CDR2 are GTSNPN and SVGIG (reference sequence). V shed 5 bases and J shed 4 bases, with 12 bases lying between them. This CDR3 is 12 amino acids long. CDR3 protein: CAWEVGPYEQYF. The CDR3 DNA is TGTGCCTGGGAAGTCGGGCCGTACGAGCAGTACTTC.

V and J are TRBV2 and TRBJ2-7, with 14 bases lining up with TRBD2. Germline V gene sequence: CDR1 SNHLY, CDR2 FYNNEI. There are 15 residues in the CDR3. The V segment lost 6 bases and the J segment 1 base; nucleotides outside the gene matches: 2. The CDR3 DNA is TGTGCCAGCAGGGGACTAGCGGGAGTTTCCTACGAGCAGTACTTC. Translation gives CASRGLAGVSYEQYF.

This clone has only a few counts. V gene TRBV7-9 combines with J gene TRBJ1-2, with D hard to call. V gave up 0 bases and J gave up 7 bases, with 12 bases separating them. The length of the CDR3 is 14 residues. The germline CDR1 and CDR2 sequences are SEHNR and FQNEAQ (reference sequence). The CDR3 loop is CASSLAQLAGGYTF. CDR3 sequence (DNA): TGTGCCAGCAGCTTAGCGCAACTGGCGGGTGGCTACACCTTC.

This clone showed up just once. The CDR3 bases are TGTGCCAGCAGCCCAGCGGGGGGTGGGAAAAACATTCAGTACTTC. Protein product: CASSPAGGGKNIQYF. The chain carries TRBV5-4 and TRBJ2-4, with 9 bases that match TRBD2. The CDR3 has 15 amino acids. The ends lost 4 bases at V and 4 bases at J; junction bases unmatched: 6. Germline V gives CDR1 SGHNT, CDR2 YYREEE (reference sequence).

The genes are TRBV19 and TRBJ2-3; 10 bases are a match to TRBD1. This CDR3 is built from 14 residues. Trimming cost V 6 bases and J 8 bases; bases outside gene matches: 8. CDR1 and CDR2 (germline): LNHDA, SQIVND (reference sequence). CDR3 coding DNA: TGTGCCAGTAGAGCCGGGACAGGGGTTGGTACGCAGTATTTT. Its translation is CASRAGTGVGTQYF.

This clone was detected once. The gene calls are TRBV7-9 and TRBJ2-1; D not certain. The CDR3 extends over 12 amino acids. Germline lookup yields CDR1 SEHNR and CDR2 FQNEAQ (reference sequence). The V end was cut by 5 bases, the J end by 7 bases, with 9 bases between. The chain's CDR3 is CASSTDSNEQFF. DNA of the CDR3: TGTGCCAGCAGCACCGATTCTAATGAGCAGTTCTTC. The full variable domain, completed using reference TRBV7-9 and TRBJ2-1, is DTGVSQNPRHKITKRGQNVTFRCDPISEHNRLYWYRQTLGQGPEFLTYFQNEAQLEKSRLLSDRFSAERPKGSFSTLEIQRTEQGDSAMYLCASSTDSNEQFFGPGTRLTVL.

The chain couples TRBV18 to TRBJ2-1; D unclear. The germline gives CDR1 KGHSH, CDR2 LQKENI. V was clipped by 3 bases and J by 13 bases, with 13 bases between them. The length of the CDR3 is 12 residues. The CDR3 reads CASSPALKIQFF. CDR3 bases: TGTGCCAGCTCACCTGCGCTTAAGATCCAGTTCTTC.

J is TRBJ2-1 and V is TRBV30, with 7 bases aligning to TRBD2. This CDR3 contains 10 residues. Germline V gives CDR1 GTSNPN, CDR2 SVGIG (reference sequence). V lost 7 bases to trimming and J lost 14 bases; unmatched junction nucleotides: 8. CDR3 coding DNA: TGTGCCTCCGCGGGAGAAAAGAAGTTCTTC. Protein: CASAGEKKFF.

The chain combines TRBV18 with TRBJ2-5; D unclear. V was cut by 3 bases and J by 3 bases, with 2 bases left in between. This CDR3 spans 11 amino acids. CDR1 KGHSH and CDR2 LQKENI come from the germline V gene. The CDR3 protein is CASSPKETQYF. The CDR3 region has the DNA TGTGCCAGCTCACCGAAAGAGACCCAGTACTTC. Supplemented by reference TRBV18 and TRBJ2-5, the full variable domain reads NAGVMQNPRHLVRRRGQEARLRCSPMKGHSHVYWYRQLPEEGLKFMVYLQKENIIDESGMPKERFSAEFPKEGPSILRIQQVVRGDSAAYFCASSPKETQYFGPGTRLLVL.

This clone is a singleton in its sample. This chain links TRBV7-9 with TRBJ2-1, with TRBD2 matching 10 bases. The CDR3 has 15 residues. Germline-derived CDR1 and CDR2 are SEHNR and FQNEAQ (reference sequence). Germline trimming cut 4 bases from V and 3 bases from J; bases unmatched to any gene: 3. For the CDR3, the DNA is TGTGCCAGCAGCTGGACTAGCGGCTTCTACAATGAGCAGTTCTTC. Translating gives CASSWTSGFYNEQFF.

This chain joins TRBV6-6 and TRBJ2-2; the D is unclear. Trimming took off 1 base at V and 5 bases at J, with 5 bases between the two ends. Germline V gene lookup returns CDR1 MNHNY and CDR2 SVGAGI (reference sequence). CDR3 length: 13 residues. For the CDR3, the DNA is TGTGCCAGCAGTTACTTGGGAACCGGGGAGCTGTTTTTT. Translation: CASSYLGTGELFF.

The CDR3 sequence is CASSQTLGGSSTDTQYF. For the CDR3, the DNA is TGCGCCAGCAGCCAGACCCTCGGGGGGAGTAGCACAGATACGCAGTATTTT. V and J are TRBV4-1 and TRBJ2-3; 7 bases line up with TRBD2. Germline V lookup: CDR1 MGHRA, CDR2 YSYEKL. The junction had 9 bases not matched to a gene; V was cut back by 3 bases and J by 0 bases. The CDR3 is 17 residues long.

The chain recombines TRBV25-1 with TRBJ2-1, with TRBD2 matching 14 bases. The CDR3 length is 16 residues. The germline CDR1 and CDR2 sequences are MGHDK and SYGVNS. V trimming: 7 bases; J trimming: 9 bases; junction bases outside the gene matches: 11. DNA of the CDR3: TGTGCCAGCACCGATAGAGGGACTAGCGGGAGTGGTGAGCAGTTCTTC. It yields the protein CASTDRGTSGSGEQFF.

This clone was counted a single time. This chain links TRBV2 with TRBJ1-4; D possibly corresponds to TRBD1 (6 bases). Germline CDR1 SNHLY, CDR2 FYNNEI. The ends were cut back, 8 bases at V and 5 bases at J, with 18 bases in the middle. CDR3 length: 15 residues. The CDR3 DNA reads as TGTGCCAGCTCACCCTATGGGGACACAAATGAAAAACTGTTTTTT. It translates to CASSPYGDTNEKLFF.

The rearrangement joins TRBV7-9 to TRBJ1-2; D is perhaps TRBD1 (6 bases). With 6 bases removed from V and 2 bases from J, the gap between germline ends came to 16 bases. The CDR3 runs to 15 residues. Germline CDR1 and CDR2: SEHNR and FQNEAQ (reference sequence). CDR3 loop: CASRLRTALNYGYTF. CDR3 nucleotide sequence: TGTGCCAGCAGACTTCGGACAGCTTTAAACTATGGCTACACCTTC.

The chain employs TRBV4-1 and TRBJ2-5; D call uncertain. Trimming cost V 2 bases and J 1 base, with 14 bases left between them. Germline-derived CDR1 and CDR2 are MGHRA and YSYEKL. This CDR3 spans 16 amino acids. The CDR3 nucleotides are TGCGCCAGCAGCCAAAAATGGGCGGCATCCCAAGAGACCCAGTACTTC. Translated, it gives CASSQKWAASQETQYF.

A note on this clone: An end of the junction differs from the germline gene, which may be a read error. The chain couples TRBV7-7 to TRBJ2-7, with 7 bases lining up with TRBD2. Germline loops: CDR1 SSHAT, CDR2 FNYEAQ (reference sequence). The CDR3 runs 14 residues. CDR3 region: CASSLREGTGEQYF. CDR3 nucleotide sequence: TGTGCTAGCAGCTTAAGGGAGGGGACGGGTGAGCAGTACTTC.